These T cell receptor beta chains were read from a single sample in a study of blood T cell repertoires in COVID-19. Sequenced by immunoSEQ multiplex PCR; TCRdb stores in-frame clones only, minus some. In the table there are 250,000 to 350,000 clones, roughly 89% of which are singletons. Sequences were obtained from peripheral blood. These receptor sequences come from a woman aged 25 to 39 with active or convalescent COVID-19. Both conserved end residues are part of each CDR3.

CDR3	J	V
CASSPADRGGGYGYTF	TRBJ1-2	TRBV3-1/TRBV3-2
CASSGDSHTEAFF	TRBJ1-1	TRBV2
CASSQDRGSGNTIYF	TRBJ1-3	TRBV4-2
CASSLQPRGPGNTIYF	TRBJ1-3	TRBV5-6
CASSSLAGPAADTQYF	TRBJ2-3	TRBV7-3
CASSSQGAQNQPQHF	TRBJ1-5	TRBV7-2
CASSLGGALNGYTF	TRBJ1-2	TRBV4-1
CAISETRSDTQYF	TRBJ2-3	TRBV10-3
CASSTQGGNTIYF	TRBJ1-3	TRBV9
CASSLGQSSGNTIYF	TRBJ1-3	TRBV5-4
CASSYQGSHEQYF	TRBJ2-7	TRBV5-1
CASSLPGSYGYTF	TRBJ1-2	TRBV12-3/TRBV12-4
CATSRDQWGSGANVLTF	TRBJ2-6	TRBV15
CAISGELSSGANVLTF	TRBJ2-6	TRBV10-3
CASSSSLRLANTGELFF	TRBJ2-2	TRBV7-2
CASSLVAGNTEAFF	TRBJ1-1	TRBV28
CASSPGAGDGYTF	TRBJ1-2	TRBV18
CASSPGSAYNEQFF	TRBJ2-1	TRBV19
CASSFFGGARVVRRLGSPLHF	TRBJ1-6	TRBV12-1
CASSLSGGMYNEQFF	TRBJ2-1	TRBV7-9
CASSISGGTGNTIYF	TRBJ1-3	TRBV7-3
CASSKGRGFGNTIYF	TRBJ1-3	TRBV5-1
CASSLKQGALTYNEQFF	TRBJ2-1	TRBV5-4
CASTRGGTGELFF	TRBJ2-2	TRBV27
CASSISSYQGFHQPQHF	TRBJ1-5	TRBV19
CASSSGQGARDTEAFF	TRBJ1-1	TRBV7-3
CASSLASEKETQYF	TRBJ2-5	TRBV5-1
CASSYFGTGDNEQFF	TRBJ2-1	TRBV6-5
CASSSGQTLYYGYTF	TRBJ1-2	TRBV6-2/TRBV6-3
CASCRYSNQPQHF	TRBJ1-5	TRBV7-2
CASSPERLGTDTQYF	TRBJ2-3	TRBV18
CAWNQQGSGELFF	TRBJ2-2	TRBV30
CASSSGTTDEQFF	TRBJ2-1	TRBV12-3/TRBV12-4
CASGLLGGPLNTGELFF	TRBJ2-2	TRBV12-5
CASSQLEGTGEQYF	TRBJ2-7	TRBV5-1
CAWTRRDSGGAADTQYF	TRBJ2-3	TRBV30
CASRLGTGRNIQYF	TRBJ2-4	TRBV27
CASSDSSPRNVATEDWWLFF	TRBJ2-2	TRBV6-4
CASRDRGRDGYTF	TRBJ1-2	TRBV3-1/TRBV3-2
CASSFMRGAITDTQYF	TRBJ2-3	TRBV7-2
CASSSRGGPYGYTF	TRBJ1-2	TRBV5-4
CASSETGGSYEQYF	TRBJ2-7	TRBV11-2
CASSYDPGKDTQYF	TRBJ2-3	TRBV6-2/TRBV6-3